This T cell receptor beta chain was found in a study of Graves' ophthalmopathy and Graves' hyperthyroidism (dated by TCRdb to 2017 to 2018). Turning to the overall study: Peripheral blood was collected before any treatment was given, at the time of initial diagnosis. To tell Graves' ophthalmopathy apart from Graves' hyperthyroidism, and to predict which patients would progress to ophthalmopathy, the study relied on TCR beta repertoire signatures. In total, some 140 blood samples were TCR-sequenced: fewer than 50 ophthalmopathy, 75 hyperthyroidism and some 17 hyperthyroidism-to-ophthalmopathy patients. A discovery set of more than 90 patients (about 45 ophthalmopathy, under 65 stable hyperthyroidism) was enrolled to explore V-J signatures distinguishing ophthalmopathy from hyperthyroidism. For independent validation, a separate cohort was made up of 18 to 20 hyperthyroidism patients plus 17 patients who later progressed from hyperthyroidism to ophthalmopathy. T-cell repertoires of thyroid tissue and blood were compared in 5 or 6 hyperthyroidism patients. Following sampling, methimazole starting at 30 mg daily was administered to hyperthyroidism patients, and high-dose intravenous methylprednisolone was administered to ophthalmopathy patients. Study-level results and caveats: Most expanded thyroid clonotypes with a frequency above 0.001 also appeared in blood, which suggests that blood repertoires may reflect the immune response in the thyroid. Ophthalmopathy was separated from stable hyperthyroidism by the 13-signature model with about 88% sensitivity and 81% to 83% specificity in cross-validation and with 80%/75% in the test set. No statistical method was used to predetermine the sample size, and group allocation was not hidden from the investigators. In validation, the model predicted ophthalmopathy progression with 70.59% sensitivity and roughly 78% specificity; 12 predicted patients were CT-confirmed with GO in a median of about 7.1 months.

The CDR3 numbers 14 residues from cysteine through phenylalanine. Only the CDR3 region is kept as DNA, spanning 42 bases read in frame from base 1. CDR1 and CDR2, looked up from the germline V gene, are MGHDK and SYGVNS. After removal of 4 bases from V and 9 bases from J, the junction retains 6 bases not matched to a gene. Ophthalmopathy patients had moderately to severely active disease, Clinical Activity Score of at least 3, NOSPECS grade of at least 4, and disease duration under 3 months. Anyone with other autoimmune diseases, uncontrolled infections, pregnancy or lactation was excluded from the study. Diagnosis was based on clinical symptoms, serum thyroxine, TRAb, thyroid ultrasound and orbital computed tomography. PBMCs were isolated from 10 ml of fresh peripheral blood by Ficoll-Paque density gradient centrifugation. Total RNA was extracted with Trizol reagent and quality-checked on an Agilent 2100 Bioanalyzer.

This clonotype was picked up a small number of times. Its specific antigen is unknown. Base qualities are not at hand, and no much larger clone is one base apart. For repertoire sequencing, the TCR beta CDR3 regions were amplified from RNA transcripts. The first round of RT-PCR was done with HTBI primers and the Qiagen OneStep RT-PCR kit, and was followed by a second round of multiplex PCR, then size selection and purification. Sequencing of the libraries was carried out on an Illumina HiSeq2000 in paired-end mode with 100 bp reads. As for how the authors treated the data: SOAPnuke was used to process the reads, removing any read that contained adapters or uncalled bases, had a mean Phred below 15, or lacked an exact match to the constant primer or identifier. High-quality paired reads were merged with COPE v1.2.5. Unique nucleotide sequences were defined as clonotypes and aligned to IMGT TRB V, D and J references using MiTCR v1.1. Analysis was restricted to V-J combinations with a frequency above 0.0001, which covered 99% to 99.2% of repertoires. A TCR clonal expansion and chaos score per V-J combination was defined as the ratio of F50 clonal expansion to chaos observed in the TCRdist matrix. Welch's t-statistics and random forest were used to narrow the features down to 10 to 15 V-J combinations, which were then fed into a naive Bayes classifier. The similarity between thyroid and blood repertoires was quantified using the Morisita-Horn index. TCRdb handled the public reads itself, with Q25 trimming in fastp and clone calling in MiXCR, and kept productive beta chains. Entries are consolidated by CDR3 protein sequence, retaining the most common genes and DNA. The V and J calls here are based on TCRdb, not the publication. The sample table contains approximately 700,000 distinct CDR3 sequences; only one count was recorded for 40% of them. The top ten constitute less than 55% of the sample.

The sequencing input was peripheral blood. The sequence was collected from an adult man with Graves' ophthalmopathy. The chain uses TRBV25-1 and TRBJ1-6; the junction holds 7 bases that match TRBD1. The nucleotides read TGTGCCAGCAGTGGGGGACAGTCCACTTCACCCCTCCACTTT. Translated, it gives CASSGGQSTSPLHF.